The clone carrying this TCR beta chain was recorded many times. The target antigen is unknown. The data are from a study of molecular identifiers for immune sequencing clone quantification. General study findings and limits: Sizes of clones that are highly expanded could be underestimated (if identical TCR molecules share a barcode). Naive cells had under 1% of molecules in clones above 20 RNA copies, effectors over 99%.

Each CDR3 protein is one row after TCRdb ran MiXCR on the PCR reads. The sample has approximately 37,000 distinct CDR3 sequences, about 19% seen once. The clonotype originates from a human donor in good health. Some libraries in this study had Jurkat cell RNA spiked in. Input material: naive CD8+ T cells from blood, with Jurkat cell RNA spiked in. Indicated subset: FACS-sorted CD8+CD4-CCR7+CD45RA+ naive T cells.

The CDR3 reads CASSLFGARQGVADTQYF. DNA of the CDR3: TGTGCCAGCAGTTTATTTGGGGCCCGACAGGGAGTTGCAGATACGCAGTATTTT. The chain couples TRBV27 to TRBJ2-3; 7 bases align to TRBD1. After removal of 1 base from V and 4 bases from J, the junction contained 14 bases not matched to a gene. This CDR3 has 18 amino acids. Germline assignment: CDR1 MNHEY and CDR2 SMNVEV (reference sequence).